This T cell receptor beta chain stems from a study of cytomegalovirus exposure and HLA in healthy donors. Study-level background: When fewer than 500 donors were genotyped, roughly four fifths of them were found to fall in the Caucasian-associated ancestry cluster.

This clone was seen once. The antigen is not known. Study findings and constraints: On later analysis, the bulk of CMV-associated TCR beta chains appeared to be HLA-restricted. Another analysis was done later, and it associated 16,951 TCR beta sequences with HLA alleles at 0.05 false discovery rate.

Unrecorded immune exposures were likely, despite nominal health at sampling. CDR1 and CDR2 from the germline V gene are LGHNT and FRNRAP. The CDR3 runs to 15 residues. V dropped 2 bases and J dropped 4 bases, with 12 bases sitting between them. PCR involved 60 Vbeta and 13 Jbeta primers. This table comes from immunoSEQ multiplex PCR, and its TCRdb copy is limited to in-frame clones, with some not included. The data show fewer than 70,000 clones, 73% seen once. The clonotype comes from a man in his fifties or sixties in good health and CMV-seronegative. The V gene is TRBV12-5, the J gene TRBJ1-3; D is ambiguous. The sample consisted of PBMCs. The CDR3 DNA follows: TGTGCTAGTGGTTTGAGCCCCCAAGCGGGAAACACCATATATTTT. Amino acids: CASGLSPQAGNTIYF.